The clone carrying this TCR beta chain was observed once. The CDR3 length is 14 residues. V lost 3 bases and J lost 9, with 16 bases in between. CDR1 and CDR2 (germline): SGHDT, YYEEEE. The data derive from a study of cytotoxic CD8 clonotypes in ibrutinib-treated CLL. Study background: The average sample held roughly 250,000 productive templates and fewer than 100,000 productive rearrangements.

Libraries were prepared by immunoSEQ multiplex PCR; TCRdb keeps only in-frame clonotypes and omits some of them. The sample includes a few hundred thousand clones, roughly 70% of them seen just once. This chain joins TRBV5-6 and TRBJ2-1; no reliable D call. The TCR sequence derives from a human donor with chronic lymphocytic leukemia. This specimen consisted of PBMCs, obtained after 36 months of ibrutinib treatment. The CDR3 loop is CASSSDFGHGEQFF. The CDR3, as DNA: TGTGCCAGCAGCTCCGATTTCGGGCACGGTGAGCAGTTCTTC.